The clone carrying this TCR beta chain turned up a few times. The antigen is undetermined. This sample was included in a study of blood T cell dynamics during melanoma immunotherapy. Findings of the study overall: The study could not tell melanoma-specific clones from general immune activation.

Documented time point: pre-treatment baseline. Apart from a couple of fast progressors, RECIST 1.1 response was judged 12 weeks post-infusion. Using immunoSEQ multiplex PCR, the repertoire was profiled, and TCRdb retains in-frame clones only, with some absent. The sample has about 6,700 clones, around four fifths seen once. The TCR sequence derives from a human donor with melanoma. Some clones in this sample may be carry-over from other donors' samples. The sequences come from blood, collected from a patient treated with checkpoint blockade.

The CDR3 sequence: CASSVLQGQTDTGELFF. In nucleotides, the CDR3 is TGTGCCAGCAGCGTCCTGCAGGGACAGACGGACACCGGGGAGCTGTTTTTT. This rearrangement joins TRBV9 to TRBJ2-2; 7 nucleotides align to TRBD1. Unmatched junction bases numbered 10, after V lost 2 bases and J lost 3 bases. The CDR3 contains 17 residues. In germline, CDR1 is SGDLS, CDR2 YYNGEE.